These T cell receptor beta chains were read from a single sample in a study of blood T cells in healthy people across ages. TCRdb ran MiXCR on the 5' RACE reads and lists one entry per CDR3 protein. Altogether some 760,000 distinct CDR3 sequences are present, 25% being singletons, with the ten largest covering under 9.5%. These data are also associated with another study on T cells of mothers and their children.

Sequencing was carried out using blood. The receptors come from a boy younger than 18 in good health. Each CDR3 is given with its conserved first and last residue. The D gene is left open where the match is weak. Clone size is shown for a subset of rows, as once, few, many or a class of expanded clone.

j_call d_call v_call clone_size cdr3_length cdr3_nt cdr3_aa
TRBJ2-3 NA TRBV5-1 NA 15 TGCGCCAGCAGCATGACAGGGAGGTCCTCAGATACGCAGTATTTT CASSMTGRSSDTQYF
TRBJ1-2 TRBD1 TRBV20-1 few 14 TGCAGTGCTAGGGGGGACAGGGGGAACTATGGCTACACCTTC CSARGDRGNYGYTF
TRBJ1-2 NA TRBV11-2 NA 15 TGTGCCAGCAGCTTCGGGTCTTCCGATTTCTATGGCTACACCTTC CASSFGSSDFYGYTF
TRBJ2-7 TRBD2 TRBV7-8 few 11 TGTGCCTGTAGCGGGGGCTACGAGCAGTACTTC CACSGGYEQYF
TRBJ1-2 NA TRBV12-5 NA 14 TGTGCTAGTGGTTCCACACATGTTTCTTATGGCTACACCTTC CASGSTHVSYGYTF
TRBJ2-5 NA TRBV21-1 NA 13 TGTGCCAGCCCCCACAGGGAGGGTGAGACCCAGTACTTC CASPHREGETQYF
TRBJ2-1 NA TRBV5-1 NA 13 TGCGCCAGCAGAGGGACATGGGTCAATGAGCAGTTCTTC CASRGTWVNEQFF
TRBJ2-7 NA TRBV29-1 few 13 TGCAGCGTGCAGGGTGTCTACCGCTACGAGCAGTACTTC CSVQGVYRYEQYF
TRBJ2-1 TRBD2 TRBV11-2 NA 17 TGTGCCAGCAGCTTTACCGCCCCCGGGACTACATACAATGAGCAGTTCTTC CASSFTAPGTTYNEQFF
TRBJ2-1 TRBD1 TRBV2 NA 15 TGTGCCAGCAGTCCGACAGGGGGCAGGTACAATGAGCAGTTCTTC CASSPTGGRYNEQFF
TRBJ2-6 TRBD1 TRBV10-3 few 17 TGTGCCATCAGTGGAAGGGGGCGCGGCTCTGGGGCCAACGTCCTGACTTTC CAISGRGRGSGANVLTF
TRBJ2-3 TRBD2 TRBV7-2 few 16 TGTGCCAGCAGCTCAAGCGGGGGGGTTAGCACAGATACGCAGTATTTT CASSSSGGVSTDTQYF
TRBJ1-1 NA TRBV7-9 few 15 TGTGCCAGCAGCTTACATGTGGGTTTAAACACTGAAGCTTTCTTT CASSLHVGLNTEAFF
TRBJ2-5 NA TRBV20-1 few 13 TGCAGTGCTAGAATGGGGGGAGTGGAGACCCAGTACTTC CSARMGGVETQYF
TRBJ1-6 NA TRBV7-3 NA 15 TGTGCCAGCAGCTTAACAACCGGGATTGACTCACCCCTCCACTTT CASSLTTGIDSPLHF
TRBJ2-5 TRBD2 TRBV6-6 few 16 TGTGCCAGCAGAAGAACTAGCGGGACCTTCCAAGAGACCCAGTACTTC CASRRTSGTFQETQYF
TRBJ2-7 TRBD2 TRBV7-9 few 16 TGTGCCAGCAGCTATTATCGGGAGGGCCTCTATTACGAGCAGTACTTC CASSYYREGLYYEQYF
TRBJ2-1 TRBD2 TRBV20-1 NA 16 TGCAGTGCTGAGTCTTTGCGGGGGAGTTCCTACAATGAGCAGTTCTTC CSAESLRGSSYNEQFF
TRBJ2-2 TRBD2 TRBV7-7 few 14 TGTGCTAGCAGTGGACTAGCGGGGACCGGGGAGCTGTTTTTT CASSGLAGTGELFF
TRBJ2-2 TRBD1 TRBV27 NA 17 TGTGCCAGCAGTTTATGGGGACAGGGGGAAATCACCGGGGAGCTGTTTTTT CASSLWGQGEITGELFF
TRBJ2-3 TRBD2 TRBV27 NA 17 TGTGCCATCCGCCGGACTAGCGGGAATTTTACCTCAGATACGCAGTATTTT CAIRRTSGNFTSDTQYF
TRBJ2-1 NA TRBV20-1 NA 14 TGCAGTGCTAGAGGGCGGGACGGATACAATGAGCAGTTCTTC CSARGRDGYNEQFF
TRBJ2-3 TRBD2 TRBV6-4 NA 16 TGTGCCAGCAGTGACTTCGGCGGGAGTCTTGCAGATACGCAGTATTTT CASSDFGGSLADTQYF
TRBJ1-5 NA TRBV6-6 NA 13 TGTGCCAGCAGTTACGGAGGAACCCAGCCCCAGCATTTT CASSYGGTQPQHF
TRBJ2-3 NA TRBV29-1 NA 14 TGCAGCGGCCGGGGTCGGCCAAACACAGATACGCAGTATTTT CSGRGRPNTDTQYF
TRBJ2-1 NA TRBV29-1 NA 14 TGCAGCGGGGGGCGAGTCCTCAGTGACAATGAGCAGTTCTTC CSGGRVLSDNEQFF
TRBJ2-2 TRBD2 TRBV6-1 NA 15 TGTGCCAGCATTCTAGCGGGAGGTACTACCGGGGAGCTGTTTTTT CASILAGGTTGELFF
TRBJ1-1 TRBD1 TRBV10-3 NA 12 TGTGCCATCAGCCCAGGGGGCACTGAAGCTTTCTTT CAISPGGTEAFF
TRBJ1-1 NA TRBV7-3 NA 15 TGTGCCAGCAGCTTAACGCCCCTAGGGAACACTGAAGCTTTCTTT CASSLTPLGNTEAFF
TRBJ2-3 NA TRBV11-2 few 19 TGTGCCAGCAGCTTAGTCCTTCCTCCCGGGTCCTCTAGCACAGATACGCAGTATTTT CASSLVLPPGSSSTDTQYF
TRBJ2-5 TRBD1 TRBV18 few 15 TGTGCCAGCTCACCACGGACAGGGGGCGTTGAGACCCAGTACTTC CASSPRTGGVETQYF
TRBJ2-1 TRBD1 TRBV20-1 NA 14 TGCAGTGCTAGGGACAGGGCAAGATCGAATGAGCAGTTCTTC CSARDRARSNEQFF
TRBJ2-1 NA TRBV6-1 few 12 TGTGCCAGCAGTGAATTGGACACGCGGCAGTTCTTC CASSELDTRQFF
TRBJ1-2 NA TRBV29-1 NA 13 TGCAGCGTGCCGACCGGGAATAACTATGGCTACACCTTC CSVPTGNNYGYTF
TRBJ2-5 NA TRBV7-9 few 13 TGTGCCAGCAGCCCCTTACAACAAGAGACCCAGTACTTC CASSPLQQETQYF
TRBJ2-2 NA TRBV7-2 few 15 TGTGCCAGCAACCGGGGAGGGGGCGACACCGGGGAGCTGTTTTTT CASNRGGGDTGELFF
TRBJ2-1 TRBD2 TRBV7-9 few 19 TGTGCCAGCAGCTTAGTTGGACGAGCCGGCGGGGGGGTTTGGCATGAGCAGTTCTTC CASSLVGRAGGGVWHEQFF
TRBJ2-6 TRBD1 TRBV6-1 NA 20 TGTGCCAGCAGTGAAAACCTGGGACAGGGCGATAACTCTGGGGCCAACGTCCTGACTTTC CASSENLGQGDNSGANVLTF
TRBJ2-3 TRBD2 TRBV5-1 few 14 TGCGCCAGCGGACTAAGCGGGGGGGCGGATACGCAGTATTTT CASGLSGGADTQYF
TRBJ2-1 NA TRBV24-1 NA 15 TGTGCCACCAGTGATTACGGGACACCAAACAATGAGCAGTTCTTC CATSDYGTPNNEQFF
TRBJ2-7 NA TRBV4-3 few 14 TGCGCCAGCAGCCAAGATCGGGATGCCTACGAGCAGTACTTC CASSQDRDAYEQYF
TRBJ1-2 TRBD1 TRBV7-6 few 13 TGTGCCAGCAGCTTGGACAGGGAGGGTGGCTACACCTTC CASSLDREGGYTF
TRBJ1-4 TRBD1 TRBV5-1 NA 17 TGCGCCAGCAGCTCAACGGGACAGGGGGCGTTCGGTGAAAAACTGTTTTTT CASSSTGQGAFGEKLFF
TRBJ2-1 NA TRBV12-3/TRBV12-4 NA 15 TGTGCCAGCAGTCCGGACGGACTTGACTACAATGAGCAGTTCTTC CASSPDGLDYNEQFF
TRBJ2-5 TRBD1 TRBV2 many 13 TGTGCCAGCAAGACAGGGCACCAAGAGACCCAGTACTTC CASKTGHQETQYF
TRBJ2-3 NA TRBV12-3/TRBV12-4 many 11 TGTGCCAGCAGTTCCACATATACGCAGTATTTT CASSSTYTQYF
TRBJ1-2 NA TRBV20-1 NA 9 TGCAGTGCTTTTGGGACATACAACTTC CSAFGTYNF
TRBJ2-7 TRBD2 TRBV7-9 NA 15 TGTGCCAGCAGGGCCGGGACTAGCGGCACCTACGAGCAGTACTTC CASRAGTSGTYEQYF